This TCR beta chain was recovered during a study of CD8+ T cells in alopecia areata. Study background: The drug, tofacitinib, lasted 6 to 18 months, followed by 6 months off drug.

The study, taken as a whole, reports: The study also sequences resident alphabeta T cells of normal skin in scalp samples.

Notes on this clone: The antigen remains undetermined.

Reverse transcription of extracted RNA yielded cDNA, which provided the sequencing template. Data came from immunoSEQ multiplex PCR; TCRdb stores just in-frame clones and leaves some out. The repertoire holds a few hundred thousand clones, 67% seen once, with about 1.3% in the top ten. From germline, CDR1 is SQVTM and CDR2 ANQGSEA. Trimming took off 5 bases at V and 5 bases at J, with 13 bases between the two ends. This CDR3 has 12 residues. The chain employs TRBV29-1 and TRBJ2-7; the D gene is possibly TRBD1 (6 bases). Sequences were derived from CD4+ T cells sorted from blood, sampled at week 0. The origin of this receptor is a human donor with alopecia areata. The CDR3 region has the DNA TGCAGCGTTCAGTACAGGGTGGACGAGCAGTACTTC. It encodes CSVQYRVDEQYF.